What follows are 29 T cell receptor beta chains derived from one specimen sequenced in a study of T cells in Graves' hyperthyroidism and ophthalmopathy. Using RNA transcripts as the source, TCR beta CDR3 regions were amplified. When the TCR CDR3 underwent first-round RT-PCR, the HTBI primer set was used. TCRdb used MiXCR to reprocess the multiplex PCR reads, holding one entry per CDR3 protein. The sample contains 300,000 to 400,000 distinct CDR3 sequences, approximately 17% of which appear only once. The material sequenced was blood. Receptors originate from a man between 18 and 29 years old with Graves' ophthalmopathy.

J is TRBJ2-7 and V is TRBV28; 12 nucleotides line up with TRBD1. Trimming at V came to 5 bases and at J to 6 bases, leaving 8 bases not matched to a gene. The length of the CDR3 is 15 residues. CDR1 is MDHEN and CDR2 is SYDVKM in the germline V gene. The CDR3 loop is CASSRSGTGGSEQYF. Written as DNA, the CDR3 is TGTGCCAGCAGTCGCTCCGGGACAGGGGGCTCCGAGCAGTACTTC. Combining the CDR3 with reference TRBV28 and TRBJ2-7 gives the whole variable domain DVKVTQSSRYLVKRTGEKVFLECVQDMDHENMFWYRQDPGLGLRLIYFSYDVKMKEKGDIPEGYSVSREKKERFSLILESASTNQTSMYLCASSRSGTGGSEQYFGPGTRLTVT.

This clonotype was seen many times. The V and J genes are TRBV6-1 and TRBJ1-6; TRBD1 aligns across 7 bases. There are 16 residues in the CDR3. Germline lookup yields CDR1 MNHNS and CDR2 SASEGT. Losses at the gene ends were 5 bases for V and 4 bases for J; bases not matched to a gene: 8. In DNA form, the CDR3 reads TGTGCCAGCAGTCTCGACAGGGCCAATTATAATTCACCCCTCCACTTT. It is translated as CASSLDRANYNSPLHF.

This clonotype was seen at least ten times. V gene TRBV13 combines with J gene TRBJ2-1; D may be TRBD1 or TRBD2 (5 bases each). Germline V gene lookup returns CDR1 PRHDT and CDR2 FYEKMQ (reference sequence). This CDR3 comprises 11 residues. Trimming took off 5 bases at V and 10 bases at J, with 9 bases between the two ends. The DNA for the CDR3 is TGTGCCAGCAGCAACGAGGGGGAGCAGTTCTTC. It translates to CASSNEGEQFF.

This clonotype was counted many times. The rearrangement joins TRBV2 to TRBJ1-1; D not resolved. V was pared by 7 bases and J by 2 bases, with 8 bases between. Germline assignment: CDR1 SNHLY and CDR2 FYNNEI. The CDR3 contains 12 residues. CDR3 DNA sequence: TGTGCCAGCACCGATGACAACACTGAAGCTTTCTTT. Translating it yields CASTDDNTEAFF.

This clonotype was counted a single time. The rearrangement joins TRBV6-2 or TRBV6-3 to TRBJ2-3; TRBD2 aligns across 12 bases. This CDR3 spans 15 amino acids. CDR1 is MNHEY and CDR2 is SVGEGT in the germline V gene. The V gene end was trimmed by 5 bases and the J gene end by 5 bases; junction bases not matched to a gene: 5. CDR3 in DNA: TGTGCCAGCAGTGGGACTAGCGGGTGGGGAGATACGCAGTATTTT. Translation gives CASSGTSGWGDTQYF.

V and J are TRBV9 and TRBJ2-7; 7 bases line up with TRBD2. The germline gives CDR1 SGDLS, CDR2 YYNGEE. Trimming took 3 bases from V and 3 from J; bases not matched to a gene: 6. This CDR3 is 14 amino acids long. The CDR3 nucleotides are TGTGCCAGCAGCGACGGACTAGGCGACTACGAGCAGTACTTC. Its translation: CASSDGLGDYEQYF.

Many counts were recorded for this clonotype. This chain joins TRBV7-8 and TRBJ1-6; tentatively, D is TRBD1 (6 bases). The V end lost 5 bases, the J end lost 6 bases, and 11 bases lay between the germline ends. From germline, CDR1 is SGHVS and CDR2 FQNEAQ. The CDR3 consists of 14 residues. CDR3 nucleotides: TGTGCCAGCAGCCGAGACAGGATTAATTCACCCCTCCACTTT. Protein sequence: CASSRDRINSPLHF.

The CDR3 reads CASSTGQGAAQPQHF. DNA of the CDR3: TGTGCCAGCAGTACGGGACAGGGGGCTGCTCAGCCCCAGCATTTT. The genes are TRBV6-1 and TRBJ1-5; 12 bases align to TRBD1. Germline V gene sequence: CDR1 MNHNS, CDR2 SASEGT. The CDR3 contains 15 residues. Losses at the gene ends were 5 bases for V and 6 bases for J; bases not matched to a gene: 5.

The rearrangement joins TRBV5-6 to TRBJ2-2, with TRBD2 matching over 8 bases. Germline trimming cut 0 bases from V and 6 bases from J; bases unmatched to any gene: 4. The germline gives CDR1 SGHDT, CDR2 YYEEEE. This CDR3 region has 15 residues. The CDR3 reads CASSLDGGASGELFF. The CDR3 nucleotides are TGTGCCAGCAGCTTGGACGGGGGGGCTTCCGGGGAGCTGTTTTTT.

The chain is built from TRBV9 and TRBJ2-2, with D possibly matching TRBD1 (7 bases). V was clipped by 5 bases and J by 5 bases, with 16 bases between them. Germline V lookup: CDR1 SGDLS, CDR2 YYNGEE. The CDR3 totals 15 residues. CDR3 nucleotides: TGTGCCAGCAGGGGGCAATCAGGGGGGACCGGGGAGCTGTTTTTT. It encodes CASRGQSGGTGELFF.

This clonotype has a handful of counts. The chain carries TRBV24-1 and TRBJ2-1; TRBD2 agrees at 11 bases. Germline CDR1 and CDR2: KGHDR and SFDVKD. The trim removed 1 base at V and 2 bases at J, leaving 15 bases unmatched. The CDR3 runs to 21 residues. The CDR3 loop is CATSDFNRVLAGGHTYNEQFF. The CDR3 DNA reads TGTGCCACCAGTGATTTTAATAGGGTGCTAGCGGGGGGCCACACCTACAATGAGCAGTTCTTC.

This clonotype was detected ten times or more. The J gene is TRBJ1-5, the V gene TRBV6-2 or TRBV6-3; D is ambiguous. This CDR3 spans 14 amino acids. Germline V lookup: CDR1 MNHEY, CDR2 SVGEGT. The V and J ends lost 3 bases and 2 bases respectively, with 8 bases between them. CDR3 in amino acids: CASSYGDGNQPQHF. Written as DNA, the CDR3 is TGTGCCAGCAGTTATGGTGATGGCAATCAGCCCCAGCATTTT.

At least ten counts were recorded for this clonotype. The gene calls are TRBV7-9 and TRBJ2-1; D possibly corresponds to TRBD2 (6 bases). CDR3 size: 15 residues. Germline V gene sequence: CDR1 SEHNR, CDR2 FQNEAQ (reference sequence). Deletions cut 6 bases from V and 9 bases from J, with 21 bases between. The chain's CDR3 is CASSPRRGGSGEQFF. The CDR3 nucleotides read TGTGCCAGCAGTCCCCGCCGTGGGGGGTCGGGTGAGCAGTTCTTC.

This clonotype has a handful of counts. The chain recombines TRBV4-1 with TRBJ1-2, with D possibly TRBD1 on 5 matching bases. The CDR3 has 15 residues. The germline V and J ends were trimmed by 3 bases and 7 bases, with 18 bases remaining between them. Germline V gene lookup returns CDR1 MGHRA and CDR2 YSYEKL. The CDR3 loop is CASSHLGAVDSGYTF. CDR3 DNA sequence: TGCGCCAGCAGCCACCTTGGGGCCGTCGACTCTGGCTACACCTTC.

This clonotype was counted a few times. The chain combines TRBV12-3 or TRBV12-4 with TRBJ1-6; TRBD1 matches 8 bases. The CDR3 covers 16 residues. Losses at the gene ends were 6 bases for V and 7 bases for J; bases not matched to a gene: 11. The DNA for the CDR3 is TGTGCCAGCAGCCCGGACAGGGATCGGGAGAATTCACCCCTCCACTTT. As protein: CASSPDRDRENSPLHF.

This clonotype has a handful of counts. A much larger clone lies a single base off, so this may be a read error. V and J are TRBV12-3 or TRBV12-4 and TRBJ2-1; D is perhaps TRBD2 (7 bases). The CDR3 runs 14 residues. V dropped 2 bases and J dropped 8 bases, with 13 bases sitting between them. This chain's CDR3 is CASSLRDGGHEQFF. The CDR3 coding sequence is TGTGCCAGCAGTTTACGGGACGGGGGGCATGAGCAGTTCTTC.

The CDR3 DNA sequence: TGTGCCAGCAGCCCCCGACAGGACGGCTATGGCTACACCTTC. It yields the protein CASSPRQDGYGYTF. V gene TRBV3-1 combines with J gene TRBJ1-2, with D perhaps TRBD1 (6 bases). The V gene's germline CDR1 is LGHDT and CDR2 YNNKEL (reference sequence). V lost 4 bases and J 4 bases, leaving 13 bases between the germline ends. The CDR3 covers 14 residues.

The V gene is TRBV12-3 or TRBV12-4, the J gene TRBJ2-1; 8 nucleotides line up with TRBD1. The V gene end was trimmed by 1 base and the J gene end by 9 bases; junction bases not matched to a gene: 5. CDR3 length: 14 residues. The CDR3 loop is CASSLGQGTGEQFF. CDR3 nucleotides: TGTGCCAGCAGTTTAGGACAGGGGACGGGTGAGCAGTTCTTC.

The chain joins TRBV7-2 to TRBJ2-4; 8 bases agree with TRBD2. CDR1 is SGHTA and CDR2 is FQGNSA in the germline V gene. V shed 6 bases and J 9 bases; nucleotides not matched to a gene: 7. The CDR3 is 13 residues long. The CDR3 spells CASSHGGASIQYF. The CDR3 DNA sequence: TGTGCCAGCAGTCACGGGGGGGCAAGCATTCAGTACTTC.

This clonotype turned up a few times. V and J are TRBV5-1 and TRBJ2-1, with D possibly matching TRBD1 (6 bases). Germline values: CDR1 SGHRS, CDR2 YFSETQ. This CDR3 is 16 amino acids long. Trimming removed 0 bases from V and 2 bases from J, with 12 bases in between. CDR3 loop: CASSLGGPGAYNEQFF. DNA of the CDR3: TGCGCCAGCAGCTTGGGGGGCCCAGGGGCCTACAATGAGCAGTTCTTC.

This clonotype was recorded at least ten times. The gene calls are TRBV28 and TRBJ1-2; D unclear. The CDR3 totals 13 residues. V gave up 5 bases and J gave up 2 bases, with 9 bases separating them. Germline V gene lookup returns CDR1 MDHEN and CDR2 SYDVKM. CDR3 amino acids: CASSQTRNYGYTF. The CDR3 nucleotides are TGTGCCAGCAGTCAAACCCGAAACTATGGCTACACCTTC.

This clonotype was counted between two and nine times. This chain joins TRBV18 and TRBJ2-7; 9 bases map to TRBD1. The length of the CDR3 is 14 residues. Trimming cost V 6 bases and J 5 bases; bases outside gene matches: 8. Germline V gives CDR1 KGHSH, CDR2 LQKENI. This chain's CDR3 is CASSLGTGRDEQYF. CDR3 coding DNA: TGTGCCAGCTCGCTAGGGACAGGGAGAGACGAGCAGTACTTC.

The sample holds many counts of this clonotype. The chain has TRBV5-1 and TRBJ2-1; D is unresolved. The germline gives CDR1 SGHRS, CDR2 YFSETQ. V was clipped by 0 bases and J by 5 bases, with 6 bases between them. This CDR3 is 13 amino acids long. The CDR3 sequence is CASSLVGNNEQFF. The CDR3 DNA is TGCGCCAGCAGCTTGGTAGGGAACAATGAGCAGTTCTTC.

This chain uses TRBV5-4 with TRBJ1-2; the D gene is possibly TRBD1 (5 bases). From germline, CDR1 is SGHNT and CDR2 YYREEE (reference sequence). Between the trimmed V and J ends, which lost 9 bases and 8 bases, there was a span of 17 bases. This CDR3 has 12 amino acids. The CDR3: CATSGVGGGYTF. DNA for the CDR3: TGTGCCACTTCGGGCGTCGGGGGGGGCTACACCTTC.

This clonotype was recorded many times. The chain couples TRBV24-1 to TRBJ2-7; perhaps TRBD1 as D (5 bases). Trimming took off 9 bases at V and 3 bases at J, with 17 bases between the two ends. Germline CDR1 and CDR2: KGHDR and SFDVKD. The CDR3 runs 14 residues. Here the CDR3 reads CATGSPDNLYEQYF. The CDR3 DNA is TGTGCCACCGGAAGTCCGGACAACCTCTACGAGCAGTACTTC.

Only a few counts were recorded for this clonotype. The rearrangement uses TRBV7-6 and TRBJ2-7; 10 bases agree with TRBD1. Germline V gene sequence: CDR1 SGHVS, CDR2 FNYEAQ. The CDR3 loop spans 16 amino acids. V gave up 4 bases and J gave up 7 bases; unmatched junction bases: 13. CDR3 residues: CASSYYSGTGVEEQYF. DNA of the CDR3: TGTGCCAGCAGCTACTATTCCGGGACAGGGGTTGAAGAGCAGTACTTC.

This clonotype was seen only a few times. The chain combines TRBV11-2 with TRBJ1-2; TRBD1 agrees at 9 bases. The length of the CDR3 is 15 residues. From germline, CDR1 is SGHAT and CDR2 FQNNGV. The V gene end was trimmed by 5 bases and the J gene end by 0 bases; junction bases not matched to a gene: 4. The DNA of the CDR3 is TGTGCCAGCAGCCCCGGGACAGGGACTAACTATGGCTACACCTTC. This sequence encodes CASSPGTGTNYGYTF.

The sample holds a few counts of this clonotype. This chain connects TRBV28 to TRBJ1-2; 12 nucleotides line up with TRBD1. Per the germline V gene, CDR1 is MDHEN and CDR2 is SYDVKM. The J segment lost 9 bases and the V segment lost 5 bases, leaving 10 bases of the junction unmatched. CDR3 length: 15 amino acids. The CDR3, as DNA: TGTGCCAGCAGTACTCCGGGACAGGGGGCCCGTAGCTACACCTTC. It encodes CASSTPGQGARSYTF.

This clonotype was seen at least ten times. The chain joins TRBV7-2 to TRBJ1-1, with a possible D match to TRBD1 (6 bases). The CDR3 covers 14 residues. From germline, CDR1 is SGHTA and CDR2 FQGNSA. V was clipped by 4 bases and J by 0 bases, with 9 bases between them. CDR3 sequence: CASSSRGMNTEAFF. Here the CDR3 DNA reads TGTGCCAGCAGCTCTAGGGGGATGAACACTGAAGCTTTCTTT.